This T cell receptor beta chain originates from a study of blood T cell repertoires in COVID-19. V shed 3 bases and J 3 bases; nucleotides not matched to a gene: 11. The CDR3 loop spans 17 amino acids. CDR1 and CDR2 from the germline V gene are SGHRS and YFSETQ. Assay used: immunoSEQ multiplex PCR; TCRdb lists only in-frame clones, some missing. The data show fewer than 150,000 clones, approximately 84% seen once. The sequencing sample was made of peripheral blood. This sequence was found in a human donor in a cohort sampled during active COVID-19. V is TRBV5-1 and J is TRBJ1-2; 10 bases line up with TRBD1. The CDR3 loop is CASSSPAGTGDYYGYTF. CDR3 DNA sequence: TGCGCCAGCAGCTCCCCGGCGGGGACAGGGGATTACTATGGCTACACCTTC.